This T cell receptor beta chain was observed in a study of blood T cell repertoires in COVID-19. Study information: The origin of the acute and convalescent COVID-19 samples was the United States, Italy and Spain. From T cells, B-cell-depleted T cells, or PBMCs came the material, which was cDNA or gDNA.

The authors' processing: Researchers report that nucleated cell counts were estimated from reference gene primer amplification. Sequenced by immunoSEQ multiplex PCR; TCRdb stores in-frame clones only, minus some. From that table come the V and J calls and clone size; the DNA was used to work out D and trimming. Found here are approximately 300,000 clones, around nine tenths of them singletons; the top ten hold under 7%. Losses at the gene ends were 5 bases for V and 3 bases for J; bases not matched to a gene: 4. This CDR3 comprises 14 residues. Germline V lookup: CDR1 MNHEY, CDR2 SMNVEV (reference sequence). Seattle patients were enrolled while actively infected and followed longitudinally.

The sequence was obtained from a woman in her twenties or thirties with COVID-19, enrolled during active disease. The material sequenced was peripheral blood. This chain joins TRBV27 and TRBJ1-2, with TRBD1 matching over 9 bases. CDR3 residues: CASSQRDRDYGYTF. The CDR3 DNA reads TGTGCCAGCAGTCAGCGGGACAGGGACTATGGCTACACCTTC.